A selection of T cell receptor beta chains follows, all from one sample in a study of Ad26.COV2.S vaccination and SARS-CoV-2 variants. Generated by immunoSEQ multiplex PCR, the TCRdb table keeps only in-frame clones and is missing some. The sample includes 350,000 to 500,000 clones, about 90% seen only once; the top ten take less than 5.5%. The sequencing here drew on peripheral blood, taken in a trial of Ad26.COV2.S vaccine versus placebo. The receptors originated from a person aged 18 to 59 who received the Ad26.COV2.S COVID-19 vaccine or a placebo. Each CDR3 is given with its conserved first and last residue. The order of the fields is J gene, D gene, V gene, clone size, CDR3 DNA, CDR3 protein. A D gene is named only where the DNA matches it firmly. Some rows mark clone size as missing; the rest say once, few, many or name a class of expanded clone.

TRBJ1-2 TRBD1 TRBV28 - TGTGCCAGCAGAAAACCAGGGGGCTCTGGCTACACCTTC CASRKPGGSGYTF
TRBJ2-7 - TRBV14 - TGTGCCAGCAGCCAGAGCGGGCGATCCTACGAGCAGTACTTC CASSQSGRSYEQYF
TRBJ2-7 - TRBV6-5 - TGTGCCAGCTCCTTCGGCGGGCCCTACGAGCAGTACTTC CASSFGGPYEQYF
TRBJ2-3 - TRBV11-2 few TGTGCCAGCAGCTTAGGACTAAGAGATACGCAGTATTTT CASSLGLRDTQYF
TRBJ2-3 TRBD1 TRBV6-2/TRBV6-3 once TGTGCCAGCAGTTACGGACAGGGCACAGATACGCAGTATTTT CASSYGQGTDTQYF
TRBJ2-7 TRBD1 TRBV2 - TGTGCCAGCAGTGAAACAGGGGGCTTGATGGAGCAGTACTTC CASSETGGLMEQYF
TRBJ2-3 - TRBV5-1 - TGCGCCAGCAGCTTGGCCCTCCGGACTGCTAGCACAGATACGCAGTATTTT CASSLALRTASTDTQYF
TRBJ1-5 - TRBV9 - TGTGCCAGCAGCACAGGGATAGTCAATCAGCCCCAGCATTTT CASSTGIVNQPQHF
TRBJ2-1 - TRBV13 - TGTGCCAGCAGCGTAGGAACCTACAATGAGCAGTTCTTC CASSVGTYNEQFF
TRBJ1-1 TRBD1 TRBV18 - TGTGCCAGCTCAGCCGGGACAGGGGACACTGAAGCTTTCTTT CASSAGTGDTEAFF